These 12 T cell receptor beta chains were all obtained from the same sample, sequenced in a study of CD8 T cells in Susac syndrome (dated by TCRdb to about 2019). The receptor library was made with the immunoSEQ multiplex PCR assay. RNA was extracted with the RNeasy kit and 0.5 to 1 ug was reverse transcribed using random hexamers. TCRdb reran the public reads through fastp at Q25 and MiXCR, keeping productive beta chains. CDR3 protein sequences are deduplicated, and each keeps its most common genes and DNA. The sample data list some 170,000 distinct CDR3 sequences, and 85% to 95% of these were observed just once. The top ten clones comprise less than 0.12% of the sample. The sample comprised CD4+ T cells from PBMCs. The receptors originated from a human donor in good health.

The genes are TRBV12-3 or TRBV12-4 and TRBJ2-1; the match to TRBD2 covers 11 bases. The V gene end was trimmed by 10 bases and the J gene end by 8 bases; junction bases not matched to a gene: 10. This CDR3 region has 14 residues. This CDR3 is CATLTSGRGDEQFF. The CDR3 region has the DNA TGTGCCACCTTAACTAGCGGGAGAGGGGATGAGCAGTTCTTC.

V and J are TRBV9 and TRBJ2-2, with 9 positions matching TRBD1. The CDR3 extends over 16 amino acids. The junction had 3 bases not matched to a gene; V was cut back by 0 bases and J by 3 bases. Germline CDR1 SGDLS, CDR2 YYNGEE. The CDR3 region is CASSVVGQGYTGELFF. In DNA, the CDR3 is TGTGCCAGCAGCGTAGTAGGACAGGGGTACACCGGGGAGCTGTTTTTT.

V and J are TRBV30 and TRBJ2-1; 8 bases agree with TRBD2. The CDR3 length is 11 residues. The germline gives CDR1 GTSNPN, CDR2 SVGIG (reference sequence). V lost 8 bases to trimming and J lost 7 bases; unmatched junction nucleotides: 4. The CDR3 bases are TGTGCCAGCTTAGCGGGAAATGAGCAGTTCTTC. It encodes CASLAGNEQFF. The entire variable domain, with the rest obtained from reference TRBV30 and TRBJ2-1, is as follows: SQTIHQWPATLVQPVGSPLSLECTVEGTSNPNLYWYRQAAGRGLQLLFYSVGIGQISSEVPQNLSASRPQDRQFILSSKKLLLSDSGFYLCASLAGNEQFFGPGTRLTVL.

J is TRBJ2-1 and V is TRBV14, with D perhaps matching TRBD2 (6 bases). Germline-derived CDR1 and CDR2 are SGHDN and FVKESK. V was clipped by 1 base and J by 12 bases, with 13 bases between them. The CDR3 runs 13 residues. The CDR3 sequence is CASSQAPGLVQFF. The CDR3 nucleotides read TGTGCCAGCAGCCAAGCTCCGGGACTTGTGCAGTTCTTC.

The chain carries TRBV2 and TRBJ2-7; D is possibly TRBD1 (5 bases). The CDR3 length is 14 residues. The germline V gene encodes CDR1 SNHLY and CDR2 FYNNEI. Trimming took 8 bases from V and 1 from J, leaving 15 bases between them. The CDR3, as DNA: TGTGCCAGCCTACGGCAGGGTCCTTCCTACGAGCAGTACTTC. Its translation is CASLRQGPSYEQYF.

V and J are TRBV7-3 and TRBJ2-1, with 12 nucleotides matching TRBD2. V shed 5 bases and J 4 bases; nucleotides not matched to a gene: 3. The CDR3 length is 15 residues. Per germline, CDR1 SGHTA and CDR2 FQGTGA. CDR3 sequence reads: CASSRGTSGYNEQFF. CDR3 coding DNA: TGTGCCAGCAGCCGCGGGACTAGCGGGTACAATGAGCAGTTCTTC.

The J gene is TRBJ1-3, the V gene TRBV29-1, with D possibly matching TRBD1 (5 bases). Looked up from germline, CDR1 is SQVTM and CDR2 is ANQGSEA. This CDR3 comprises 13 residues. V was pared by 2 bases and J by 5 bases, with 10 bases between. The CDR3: CSVELAGRNTIYF. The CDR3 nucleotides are TGCAGCGTTGAACTTGCAGGGAGAAACACCATATATTTT. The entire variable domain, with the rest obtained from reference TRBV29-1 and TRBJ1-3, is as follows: SAVISQKPSRDICQRGTSLTIQCQVDSQVTMMFWYRQQPGQSLTLIATANQGSEATYESGFVIDKFPISRPNLTFSTLTVSNMSPEDSSIYLCSVELAGRNTIYFGEGSWLTVV.

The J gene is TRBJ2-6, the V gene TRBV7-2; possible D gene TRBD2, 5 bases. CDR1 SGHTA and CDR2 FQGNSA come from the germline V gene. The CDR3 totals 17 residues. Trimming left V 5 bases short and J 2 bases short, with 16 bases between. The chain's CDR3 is CASSPSGTGAGANVLTF. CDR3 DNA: TGTGCCAGCAGCCCCTCGGGAACGGGTGCTGGGGCCAACGTCCTGACTTTC.

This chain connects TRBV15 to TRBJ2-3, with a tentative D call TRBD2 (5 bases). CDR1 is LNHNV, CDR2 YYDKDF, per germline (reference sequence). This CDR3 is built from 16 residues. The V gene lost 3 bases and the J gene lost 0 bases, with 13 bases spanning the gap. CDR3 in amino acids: CATSRGLAPSTDTQYF. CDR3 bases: TGTGCCACCAGCAGGGGGTTAGCGCCCAGCACAGATACGCAGTATTTT.

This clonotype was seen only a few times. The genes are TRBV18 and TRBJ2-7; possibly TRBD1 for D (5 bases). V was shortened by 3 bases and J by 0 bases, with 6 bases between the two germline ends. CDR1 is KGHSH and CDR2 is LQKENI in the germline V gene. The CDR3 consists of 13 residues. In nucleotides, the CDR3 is TGTGCCAGCTCACCCGACAGCTCCTACGAGCAGTACTTC. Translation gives CASSPDSSYEQYF.

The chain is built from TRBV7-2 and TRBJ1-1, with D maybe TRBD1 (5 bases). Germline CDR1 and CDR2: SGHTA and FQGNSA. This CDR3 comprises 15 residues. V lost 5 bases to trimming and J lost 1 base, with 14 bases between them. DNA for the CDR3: TGTGCCAGCAGCGCAAGGGACGGTCGGAACACTGAAGCTTTCTTT. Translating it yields CASSARDGRNTEAFF.

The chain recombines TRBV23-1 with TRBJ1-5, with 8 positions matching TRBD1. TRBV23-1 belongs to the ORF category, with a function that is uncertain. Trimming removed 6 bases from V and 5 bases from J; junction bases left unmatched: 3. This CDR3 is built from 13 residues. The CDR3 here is CASSRGHDQPQHF. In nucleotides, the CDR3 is TGCGCCAGCAGCAGGGGGCATGATCAGCCCCAGCATTTT.